The source of this TCR beta chain is a study of OX40 agonist ivuxolimab in advanced cancers. Whole-study findings and limits: Expanded clones were, on average, more numerous among CD8+ T cells than CD4+. Certain nonresponding patients likewise had low normalized T-cell clonal expansion.

Concerning this clone: The antigen is not known.

After removal of 0 bases from V and 9 bases from J, the junction contained 12 bases not matched to a gene. Looked up from germline, CDR1 is LGHNA and CDR2 is YSLEER. The CDR3 sequence is 17 residues long. TCRdb's copy holds only in-frame clones and misses some; the assay was immunoSEQ multiplex PCR. The data show 99,000 or so clones, more than 85% seen once. This sequence originates from an adult with an advanced solid tumor such as melanoma, head and neck, liver or kidney cancer. Sequenced here: CD4+ or CD8+ T cells sorted from blood, sampled in a trial of the OX40 agonist ivuxolimab. The gene calls are TRBV4-3 and TRBJ2-1, with TRBD2 identical over 9 bases. The CDR3 loop is CASSQDYGAGGGGEQFF. As DNA, the CDR3 is TGCGCCAGCAGCCAAGATTACGGAGCGGGAGGTGGGGGTGAGCAGTTCTTC.